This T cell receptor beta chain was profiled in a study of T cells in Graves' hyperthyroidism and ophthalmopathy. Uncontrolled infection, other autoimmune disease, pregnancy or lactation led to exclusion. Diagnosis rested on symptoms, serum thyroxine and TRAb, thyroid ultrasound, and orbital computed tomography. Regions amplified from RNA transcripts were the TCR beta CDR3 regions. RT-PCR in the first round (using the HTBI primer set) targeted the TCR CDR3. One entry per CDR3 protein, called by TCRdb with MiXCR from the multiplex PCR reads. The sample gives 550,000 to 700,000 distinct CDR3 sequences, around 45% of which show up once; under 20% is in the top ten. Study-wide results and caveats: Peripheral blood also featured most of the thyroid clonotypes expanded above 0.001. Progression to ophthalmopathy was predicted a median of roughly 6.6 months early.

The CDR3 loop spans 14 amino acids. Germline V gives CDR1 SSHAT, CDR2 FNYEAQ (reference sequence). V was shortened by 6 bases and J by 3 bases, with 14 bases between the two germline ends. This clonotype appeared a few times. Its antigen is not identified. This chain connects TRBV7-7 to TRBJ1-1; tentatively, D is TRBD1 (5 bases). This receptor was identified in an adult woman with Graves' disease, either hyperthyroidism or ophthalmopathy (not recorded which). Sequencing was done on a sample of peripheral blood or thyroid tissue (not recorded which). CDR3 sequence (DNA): TGTGCCAGCAGTTCCAAGGCAGGGCACACTGAAGCTTTCTTT. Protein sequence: CASSSKAGHTEAFF.